This T cell receptor (beta chain) comes out of a study of control samples from healthy donors and cancer patients. Profiling relied on immunoSEQ multiplex PCR, and the TCRdb table lists in-frame clones only, not all of them. The sample holds some 120,000 clones, around nine tenths seen once. What was sequenced was blood. The source of this sequence is a man younger than 35 in good health.

This CDR3 is CASSQRAGGGSNEQFF. The CDR3 DNA is TGCGCCAGCAGCCAAAGAGCGGGAGGCGGGAGCAATGAGCAGTTCTTC. The chain carries TRBV5-1 and TRBJ2-1; 9 nucleotides agree with TRBD2. Germline V lookup: CDR1 SGHRS, CDR2 YFSETQ. The CDR3 has 16 amino acids. J gave up 6 bases and V 4 bases, and 11 bases lay outside the gene matches.